This T cell receptor (beta chain) was observed in a study of post-analysis software for immune sequencing data. Across the study: Relapsing-remitting, secondary progressive and progressive-relapsing multiple sclerosis were all included among the disease courses. Findings and caveats of the study: Significantly lower normalized Chao1 diversity was found in patients with multiple sclerosis relative to controls. About five TRBV segments, including TRBV5-6, TRBV5-1 and TRBV20-1, were more frequent in patients than controls. Samples from one preparation batch, clustered by F measure, grouped strongly together.

Germline-derived CDR1 and CDR2 are ENHRY and SYGVKD. CDR3 size: 15 residues. The J segment lost 7 bases and the V segment lost 2 bases, leaving 8 bases of the junction unmatched. To note about this clonotype: The target antigen is unknown.

Carried by the TCR beta cDNA libraries were unique molecular identifiers. The source material, about 0.85 to 11 million T cells, gave rise to 400,000 to 600,000 cDNA molecules. TCRdb ran MiXCR on the PCR reads and lists one entry per CDR3 protein. The sample carries about 800,000 distinct CDR3 sequences, roughly 27% recorded once. Sample: blood. This sequence joins TRBV10-3 and TRBJ2-1; 7 bases fit TRBD1. The receptor was derived from a girl aged 5 to 17 with multiple sclerosis. CDR3 protein: CAISEPTNRGNEQFF. CDR3 coding DNA: TGTGCCATCAGTGAGCCGACGAACAGGGGAAATGAGCAGTTCTTC.